This TCR beta chain emerged from a study of T cells after yellow fever vaccination (dated by TCRdb to between 2018 and 2020). For the study in its entirety: Libraries from fractions with low cell numbers were prepared with the SMART-Seq v4 Ultra Low Input RNA kit. To follow T-cell clones before and after both primary and booster YFV17D yellow fever vaccination, bulk TCR alpha and beta repertoires underwent longitudinal sequencing. The cohort comprised two healthy male donors, one aged 18 to 29 and one aged 30 to 39 years. Blood was drawn at multiple timepoints before and after primary and secondary immunization, with bulk PBMC replicates and cell subsets isolated. Study-level results and caveats: A small share of clonotypes occurred in both CD4 and CD8 compartments, likely arising from convergent recombination. The secondary T-cell response was weaker than the primary response but faster, peaking on day 5 instead of day 15. The study included only two donors, which limits how far the findings can be generalized. After the booster, most of the clones that had expanded following primary vaccination were detected again (96% of CD4 and around 88% of CD8), which suggests that memory was broadly maintained. Computational filtering was needed because FACS-sorted repertoires could contain abundant contaminating clonotypes from the bulk population.

This clonotype was observed at least ten times. The antigen this receptor binds is unknown. No much larger clonotype is one base removed from it; base qualities were not supplied. Read against the paper, the sample's treatment or condition label means: live attenuated yellow fever vaccine strain. At every blood-draw timepoint, two biological replicates of bulk PBMCs were collected. PBMCs were isolated from peripheral blood using a standard Ficoll-Paque protocol. TriZol was used to extract RNA from bulk PBMCs, CD4 and CD8 fractions, and dextramer-positive and dextramer-negative fractions. TCRdb shows the sequencer as Illumina NovaSeq 6000. Synthesis of TCR cDNA relied on 5'RACE template switching, a step that introduced a universal primer site along with unique molecular identifiers. cDNA synthesis was primed from both the TCR alpha and TCR beta constant segments. Library amplification used two PCR steps, and the second PCR step added sample barcodes and sequencing adapters. Libraries were sequenced on Illumina HiSeq 2500 (2x100 bp) or NovaSeq (2x150 bp). From the authors' description of their analysis: MIGEC handled demultiplexing of reads and collapsing into UMI consensus sequences, while MiXCR performed V(D)J alignment. Vaccine-responding clonotypes were defined with edgeR using replicate PBMC samples, requiring FDR below 0.01 and a log2 fold change above 5 up to day 15. CD4 or CD8 identity was assigned to each bulk clonotype according to whether the clonotype was present at higher abundance in the sequenced CD4 repertoire or the sequenced CD8 repertoire. The raw public reads went through TCRdb reprocessing: fastp at Q25, MiXCR clone calling, in-frame beta chains kept. For every CDR3 protein sequence, its rows merge into one entry that carries the most common genes and DNA. For this entry, the V and J calls and clone size follow TCRdb and not the study's own pipeline. The sample has around 320,000 distinct CDR3 sequences on record, 4% to 5.5% of them singletons. The ten largest clones take up around 19% of the sample.

Trimming leaves V shorter by 4 bases and J shorter by 8 bases, with the junction holding 5 bases beyond the gene matches. There are 13 amino acids in the CDR3, from cysteine to phenylalanine inclusive. The retained sequence is limited to the CDR3, 39 bases, with the frame set at the first base. For CDR1 and CDR2, the germline V gene lists SNHLY and FYNNEI. The source is a man between 18 and 29 years old who received the YFV17D yellow fever vaccine. In this chain, TRBV2 is recombined with TRBJ2-1; TRBD2 agrees with 7 junctional bases. The sequencing used PBMCs, collected 15 days after the yellow fever booster vaccination. The DNA is as follows: TGTGCCAGCAGTGGGGGGGGTAGCGATGAGCAGTTCTTC. It translates as CASSGGGSDEQFF.